The next 4 T cell receptor beta chains were all read from a single sample in a study of T-cell reconstitution after alpha-beta-depleted transplantation in children. Unique molecular identifiers were incorporated during preparation of the TCRbeta library. TCRdb redid the calling of the PCR reads with MiXCR, one entry per CDR3 protein. The table lists approximately 1,000,000 distinct CDR3 sequences, roughly 29% of them singletons. The specimen comprised PBMCs, mostly from graft donor cells, sampled 360 days after TCRalphabeta/CD19-depleted stem cell transplant. The source is a boy under three years old who had a stem cell transplant for SCID, so the T cells may come from the graft donor.

The V gene is TRBV4-1, the J gene TRBJ2-7; D unclear. The CDR3 spans 14 residues. Germline V CDR1 and CDR2: MGHRA, YSYEKL. V was pared by 5 bases and J by 6 bases, with 17 bases between. CDR3 loop: CASSYPDGPTEQYF. The CDR3 DNA sequence: TGCGCCAGCAGCTATCCGGACGGCCCCACCGAGCAGTACTTC.

The V gene is TRBV29-1, the J gene TRBJ2-3; weak D call: TRBD1 (6 bases). CDR1 and CDR2 (germline): SQVTM, ANQGSEA. V gave up 6 bases and J gave up 4 bases, with 20 bases separating them. The CDR3 totals 15 residues. CDR3 sequence (DNA): TGCAGCGTGTCCCCAGGGGCAAGATTCCCAGATACGCAGTATTTT. Amino acid sequence: CSVSPGARFPDTQYF.

This clonotype was observed once. The chain uses TRBV2 and TRBJ2-6; possible D gene TRBD1, 5 bases. This CDR3 spans 13 amino acids. The germline CDR1 and CDR2 sequences are SNHLY and FYNNEI. The germline V and J ends were trimmed by 7 bases and 4 bases, with 8 bases remaining between them. DNA of the CDR3: TGTGCCAGCACAGGGATCGGGGCCAACGTCCTGACTTTC. Protein product: CASTGIGANVLTF.

The genes are TRBV28 and TRBJ2-5, with no clear D. Germline values: CDR1 MDHEN, CDR2 SYDVKM. V was trimmed by 6 bases and J by 6 bases, leaving 14 bases between them. This CDR3 region has 13 residues. The CDR3 bases are TGTGCCAGCAGGCTGGTTGGCAGCCAGACCCAGTACTTC. As protein: CASRLVGSQTQYF.